This T cell receptor beta chain was found in a study of blood T cell repertoires in COVID-19. At the level of the study: Specimens from acute and convalescent COVID-19 originated in the United States, Italy and Spain. Sample material is recorded as cDNA or gDNA derived from T cells, B-cell-depleted T cells, or PBMCs.

As originally analysed: Reference gene primer amplification in the assay estimated nucleated cell counts. This table comes from immunoSEQ multiplex PCR, and its TCRdb copy is limited to in-frame clones, with some not included. The DNA was the basis for D and trimming; V, J and clone size are from that table. The table lists more than 85,000 clones, less than 85% of them singletons. With 3 bases removed from V and 8 bases from J, the gap between germline ends came to 17 bases. This CDR3 is built from 14 residues. From germline, CDR1 is DFQATT and CDR2 SNEGSKA (reference sequence). This chain joins TRBV20-1 and TRBJ1-3, with D hard to call. This clonotype was sampled from a woman older than 75 with acute or convalescent COVID-19. The specimen was peripheral blood. The DNA of the CDR3 is TGCAGTGCTAGTCCCCCGGGAGGGTTCGACACCATATATTTT. Translating it yields CSASPPGGFDTIYF.